This TCR beta chain derives from a study of shared clonotypes between healthy human individuals. About this clone: Its antigen is unidentified.

Study results and limitations: What limited the represented genetic and exposure-history diversity was the small number of donors. Compared with memory subsets, naive subsets generally had larger estimated richness.

Each of the donors was a healthy adult who was HIV-negative and had not had a recent acute infection or vaccination. Into CD45RA+ naive and CD45RA-negative memory subsets, the CD4+ cells were split. Clones were read by immunoSEQ multiplex PCR, and TCRdb kept only the in-frame ones, dropping some. There are some 660,000 clones in the sample; more than 70% occur only once, and roughly 2% lies in the top ten. This receptor was identified in a woman aged 30 to 39 in good health. Sequencing was performed on memory CD4+ T cells sorted from blood. Stated subset: CD45RA-negative fraction.

CDR3 loop: CASSLARGAPTF. In nucleotides, the CDR3 is TGTGCCAGCAGCTTAGCGCGGGGGGCCCCCACCTTC. This chain joins TRBV7-9 and TRBJ1-2, with a possible D match to TRBD1 (6 bases). The CDR3 has 12 amino acids. The germline CDR1 and CDR2 sequences are SEHNR and FQNEAQ (reference sequence). V lost 0 bases to trimming and J lost 13 bases, with 12 bases between them.